This TCR beta chain originates from a study of cytomegalovirus exposure and HLA in healthy donors. Comments on this clone: Antigen specificity is unknown.

Study-level results: A few of the chains that were CMV-associated were confirmed in vitro to be specific for CMV antigens.

PCR was performed using 60 Vbeta and 13 Jbeta primers. The table came from immunoSEQ multiplex PCR; TCRdb's copy has only in-frame clones and leaves some out. The sample yields about 190,000 clones, about four fifths seen once. Germline V gene lookup returns CDR1 SNHLY and CDR2 FYNNEI. The CDR3 is made up of 13 amino acids. Trimming left V 7 bases short and J 8 bases short, with 12 bases between. The receptor's source is a man younger than 40 in good health and CMV-seropositive. V and J are TRBV2 and TRBJ1-6; D is ambiguous. The sequenced sample consisted of PBMCs. The CDR3, as DNA: TGTGCCAGCACCCCCCGAGAGTATTCACCCCTCCACTTT. Amino acids: CASTPREYSPLHF. Full variable domain (remainder filled in from reference TRBV2 and TRBJ1-6): EPEVTQTPSHQVTQMGQEVILRCVPISNHLYFYWYRQILGQKVEFLVSFYNNEISEKSEIFDDQFSVERPDGSNFTLKIRSTKLEDSAMYFCASTPREYSPLHFGNGTRLTVT.